This T cell receptor (beta chain) was retrieved from a study of follicular helper T cells after annual influenza vaccination. In the study overall: For some subjects, blood spans the 2013-2014, 2014-2015 and 2015-2016 annual vaccinations. Study-wide results and limits: Each annual vaccination recalled recurring oligoclonal ICOS+CD38+ cTfh clonotypes. Day 7 ICOS+CD38+ clones were most often found later in ICOS-CD38- cTfh cells.

Indicated time point: 2014-2015 season, 7 days after vaccination. TCRB was sequenced at Survey level resolution. Libraries were prepared by immunoSEQ multiplex PCR; TCRdb keeps only in-frame clonotypes and omits some of them. In the table there are around 15,000 clones, approximately 84% of which are singletons. The germline CDR1 and CDR2 sequences are SGHVS and FQNEAQ. V lost 1 base, J lost 8 bases, and 3 bases lay in between. The CDR3 consists of 11 residues. Of note for this clone: What it recognizes is unknown.

The source is an adult who received the influenza vaccine. The sequencing used CXCR5+ CD38- circulating T follicular helper cells from blood, collected 7 days after influenza vaccination. As for subset: circulating Tfh, non-naive CD4+CXCR5+PD-1+ (ICOS+CD38+ or ICOS-CD38-). The chain combines TRBV7-8 with TRBJ2-1; D is uncertain. The CDR3 here is CASSLGDEQFF. DNA of the CDR3: TGTGCCAGCAGCTTAGGAGATGAGCAGTTCTTC.